These 14 T cell receptor beta chains share one sample of origin, sequenced in a study of cytomegalovirus exposure and HLA in healthy donors. In the PCR, 60 Vbeta and 13 Jbeta primers were used. Profiling relied on immunoSEQ multiplex PCR, and the TCRdb table lists in-frame clones only, not all of them. The repertoire consists of under 200,000 clones, with around 85% occurring once and the leading ten covering about 9.3%. The specimen was PBMCs. The receptor set was obtained from a man younger than 35 in good health and CMV-seropositive.

The V gene is TRBV10-3, the J gene TRBJ2-7; TRBD1 agrees at 8 bases. The CDR3 totals 14 residues. Trimming removed 4 bases from V and 3 bases from J; junction bases left unmatched: 5. Germline assignment: CDR1 ENHRY and CDR2 SYGVKD. The CDR3 sequence is CAISAGQAGYEQYF. DNA for the CDR3: TGTGCCATCAGTGCGGGACAGGCTGGCTACGAGCAGTACTTC.

The J gene is TRBJ1-1, the V gene TRBV11-2; TRBD1 might be the D (5 bases). CDR3 length equals 15 residues. Trimming took off 2 bases at V and 2 bases at J, with 12 bases between the two ends. CDR1 is SGHAT, CDR2 FQNNGV, per germline. CDR3 nucleotide sequence: TGTGCCAGCAGCTTAACTACAGGTCATAACACTGAAGCTTTCTTT. Residues: CASSLTTGHNTEAFF. Full variable domain (rest looked up from reference TRBV11-2 and TRBJ1-1): EAGVAQSPRYKIIEKRQSVAFWCNPISGHATLYWYQQILGQGPKLLIQFQNNGVVDDSQLPKDRFSAERLKGVDSTLKIQPAKLEDSAVYLCASSLTTGHNTEAFFGQGTRLTVV.

The rearrangement joins TRBV10-1 to TRBJ2-3, with 7 bases aligning to TRBD1. This CDR3 is built from 13 residues. V lost 7 bases and J lost 3; bases outside the gene matches: 4. Germline assignment: CDR1 WNHNN and CDR2 SYGVQD (reference sequence). Here the CDR3 DNA reads TGCGCCAGCAAGGAGACAGGGACAGATACGCAGTATTTT. Translation: CASKETGTDTQYF.

This chain's CDR3 is CAWLADTDTQYF. The DNA for the CDR3 is TGTGCCTGGTTAGCGGACACAGATACGCAGTATTTT. The genes are TRBV30 and TRBJ2-3; D might be TRBD2 (6 bases). The germline V gene encodes CDR1 GTSNPN and CDR2 SVGIG (reference sequence). V lost 5 bases and J lost 2, with 8 bases in between. This CDR3 is built from 12 residues. Variable domain in full (rest from reference TRBV30 and TRBJ2-3): SQTIHQWPATLVQPVGSPLSLECTVEGTSNPNLYWYRQAAGRGLQLLFYSVGIGQISSEVPQNLSASRPQDRQFILSSKKLLLSDSGFYLCAWLADTDTQYFGPGTRLTVL.

This clone was counted only a few times. This chain uses TRBV4-3 with TRBJ1-5, with 9 bases that match TRBD1. The germline V gene encodes CDR1 LGHNA and CDR2 YSLEER. The CDR3 extends over 15 amino acids. Germline trimming cut 0 bases from V and 9 bases from J; bases unmatched to any gene: 6. CDR3 DNA sequence: TGCGCCAGCAGCCAAGATGTACAGGGGGCTCTGCCCCAGCATTTT. Translation: CASSQDVQGALPQHF.

V is TRBV13 and J is TRBJ2-1, with 7 positions matching TRBD2. Germline CDR1 and CDR2: PRHDT and FYEKMQ (reference sequence). The CDR3 is made up of 18 amino acids. J was trimmed by 6 bases and V by 5 bases; bases with no gene match: 19. This CDR3 is CASSLILLTSREVNEQFF. CDR3 coding DNA: TGTGCCAGCAGCCTAATCCTCCTGACTAGCAGGGAAGTCAATGAGCAGTTCTTC.

This sequence joins TRBV5-1 and TRBJ2-3; tentatively, D is TRBD2 (8 bases). V lost 7 bases and J 1 base, leaving 13 bases between the germline ends. CDR1 and CDR2 (germline): SGHRS, YFSETQ. The CDR3 contains 14 residues. CDR3 protein: CASREGAGTDTQYF. CDR3 nucleotides: TGCGCCAGCCGGGAGGGGGCGGGCACAGATACGCAGTATTTT.

The chain employs TRBV10-2 and TRBJ1-2, with D perhaps TRBD1 (5 bases). Germline CDR1 WSHSY, CDR2 SAAADI. CDR3 length: 13 residues. The V end lost 8 bases, the J end lost 4 bases, and 14 bases lay between the germline ends. The CDR3 DNA reads TGCGCCAGCCTTTCGCAGGGAAGCTATGGCTACACCTTC. It encodes CASLSQGSYGYTF.

This clone was picked up one time. The rearrangement links TRBV5-5 to TRBJ2-1; D not resolved. Trimming removed 1 base from V and 9 bases from J, with 8 bases in between. CDR1 and CDR2 from the germline V gene are SGHKS and YYEKEE (reference sequence). The length of the CDR3 is 12 residues. CDR3 nucleotides: TGTGCCAGCAGCTTGCAGTTTTTTGAGCAGTTCTTC. This translates into CASSLQFFEQFF.

The rearrangement links TRBV6-5 to TRBJ2-1; 10 bases match TRBD1. The CDR3 runs to 13 residues. CDR1 is MNHEY and CDR2 is SVGAGI in the germline V gene. Trimming removed 8 bases from V and 7 bases from J; junction bases left unmatched: 5. CDR3 coding DNA: TGTGCCAGCTCGGGACAGGGGCGGAATGAGCAGTTCTTC. It specifies CASSGQGRNEQFF.

CDR3 sequence reads: CASSFGTGLFEQYF. CDR3 DNA sequence: TGTGCCAGCAGCTTCGGGACAGGTTTGTTCGAGCAGTACTTC. The chain uses TRBV7-2 and TRBJ2-7, with 8 bases aligning to TRBD1. The V gene's germline CDR1 is SGHTA and CDR2 FQGNSA. This CDR3 has 14 residues. The V segment lost 3 bases and the J segment 6 bases; nucleotides outside the gene matches: 7.

This chain joins TRBV19 and TRBJ1-2; tentative D call: TRBD1 (6 bases). The V end lost 2 bases, the J end lost 8 bases, and 9 bases lay between the germline ends. This CDR3 is built from 12 residues. Germline loops: CDR1 LNHDA, CDR2 SQIVND (reference sequence). CDR3 DNA: TGTGCCAGTAGTATAAAAGGGGGAGGCTACACCTTC. This gives the protein CASSIKGGGYTF.

J is TRBJ1-3 and V is TRBV5-1, with TRBD1 as a possible D gene (6 bases). V was trimmed by 4 bases and J by 4 bases, leaving 9 bases between them. Germline V CDR1 and CDR2: SGHRS, YFSETQ. This CDR3 is built from 13 residues. In nucleotides, the CDR3 is TGCGCCAGCAGCCGGGACACCGGAAACACCATATATTTT. This translates into CASSRDTGNTIYF.

This chain links TRBV23-1 with TRBJ2-1; the match to TRBD1 covers 8 bases. TRBV23-1 is known as an ORF, though its function is uncertain. V shed 4 bases and J 5 bases; nucleotides not matched to a gene: 10. The CDR3 runs to 16 residues. The chain's CDR3 is CASSLPDRAPHNEQFF. The CDR3 coding sequence is TGCGCCAGCAGTCTCCCGGACAGGGCGCCCCACAATGAGCAGTTCTTC.